This T cell receptor (beta chain) was sequenced in a study of blood T cell repertoires in COVID-19. Study background: The United States, Italy and Spain provided the acute and convalescent COVID-19 samples.

This CDR3 has 17 residues. V dropped 4 bases and J dropped 6; count of bases not matched to a gene: 14. In germline, CDR1 is SGHDN, CDR2 FVKESK. Only in-frame clones appear in the TCRdb table, and some are missing; sequencing was by immunoSEQ multiplex PCR. The sample consists of about 270,000 clones, roughly 90% of them appearing once. The genes are TRBV14 and TRBJ2-3; 9 bases are shared with TRBD2. The sample was PBMCs or T cells enriched from blood (not recorded which). The TCR was taken from a man aged 35-49 years who had been exposed to COVID-19. CDR3 sequence: CASSRKTARGRVDTQYF. DNA of the CDR3: TGTGCCAGCAGCCGGAAAACGGCACGCGGGAGGGTGGATACGCAGTATTTT.